The entry that follows covers one TCR beta chain sequence. Authors' data handling: Reference gene primer amplification gave estimated nucleated cell counts. Profiling relied on immunoSEQ multiplex PCR, and the TCRdb table lists in-frame clones only, not all of them. V and J calls and clone size follow that table, whereas D and trimming were derived from the DNA. The table has approximately 180,000 clones, 70% to 90% seen once. This entry is derived from a study of blood T cell repertoires in COVID-19. Across the whole study: COVID-19 samples collected from the United States, Italy and Spain covered acute and convalescent phases. T cells, B-cell-depleted T cells, or PBMCs provided the cDNA or gDNA that served as material.

The CDR3 spans 14 residues. The J segment lost 6 bases and the V segment lost 4 bases, leaving 6 bases of the junction unmatched. CDR1 and CDR2 (germline): MNHEY, SVGAGI. The J gene is TRBJ1-1, the V gene TRBV6-5, with 9 nucleotides matching TRBD1. Sequenced sample: peripheral blood. This sequence was found in a human donor with active or convalescent COVID-19. The donor label of this sample is uncertain. CDR3 loop: CASSSQGARSEAFF. The CDR3 nucleotides read TGTGCCAGCAGTTCACAGGGGGCGAGGTCTGAAGCTTTCTTT.